Listed here are 5 T cell receptor beta chains from one sample, sequenced in a study of OX40 agonist ivuxolimab in advanced cancers. Assay used: immunoSEQ multiplex PCR; TCRdb lists only in-frame clones, some missing. The table records roughly 92,000 clones, 90% to 95% of them present only once. The source was CD4+ or CD8+ T cells sorted from blood, collected in a trial of the OX40 agonist ivuxolimab. The receptor source for this set is an adult with an advanced solid tumor such as melanoma, head and neck, liver or kidney cancer.

This chain joins TRBV5-3 and TRBJ2-7; the D gene is possibly TRBD1 (6 bases). TRBV5-3 is noted as an ORF with a role that remains uncertain. The CDR3 is 15 amino acids. Trimming took off 2 bases at V and 0 bases at J, with 12 bases between the two ends. The CDR3 DNA is TGTGCCAGAAGCTTACTAACAGGGATCTCCTACGAGCAGTACTTC. Protein sequence: CARSLLTGISYEQYF.

The genes are TRBV27 and TRBJ1-6, with D uncertain. Trimming stripped 5 bases from V and 3 bases from J, with 5 bases between. Per the germline V gene, CDR1 is MNHEY and CDR2 is SMNVEV (reference sequence). The CDR3 runs 13 residues. The CDR3 spells CASSPLYNSPLHF. CDR3 bases: TGTGCCAGCAGTCCCCTCTATAATTCACCCCTCCACTTT.

This clone was seen once. This sequence joins TRBV7-9 and TRBJ2-2; 8 bases align to TRBD1. This CDR3 has 16 amino acids. Per the germline V gene, CDR1 is SEHNR and CDR2 is FQNEAQ (reference sequence). Germline trimming cut 5 bases from V and 1 base from J; bases unmatched to any gene: 6. DNA of the CDR3: TGTGCCAGCAGCCTATCCGGGACAGGGAACACCGGGGAGCTGTTTTTT. It codes for CASSLSGTGNTGELFF.

The gene calls are TRBV11-2 and TRBJ2-7, with 7 bases fitting TRBD2. This CDR3 comprises 14 residues. V trimming: 3 bases; J trimming: 3 bases; junction bases outside the gene matches: 5. The V gene's germline CDR1 is SGHAT and CDR2 FQNNGV. CDR3 loop: CASSFLAEGYEQYF. CDR3 sequence (DNA): TGTGCCAGCAGCTTCCTAGCGGAGGGCTACGAGCAGTACTTC.

Comment on this clone: Germline and junction disagree at one end, which may indicate a read error. The CDR3 is CASSFRPSADTQYF. Written as DNA, the CDR3 is TGTGCTAGCAGCTTTCGACCGAGCGCTGATACGCAGTATTTT. The chain combines TRBV7-7 with TRBJ2-3; D gene unclear. The CDR3 consists of 14 residues. CDR1 is SSHAT, CDR2 FNYEAQ, per germline (reference sequence).